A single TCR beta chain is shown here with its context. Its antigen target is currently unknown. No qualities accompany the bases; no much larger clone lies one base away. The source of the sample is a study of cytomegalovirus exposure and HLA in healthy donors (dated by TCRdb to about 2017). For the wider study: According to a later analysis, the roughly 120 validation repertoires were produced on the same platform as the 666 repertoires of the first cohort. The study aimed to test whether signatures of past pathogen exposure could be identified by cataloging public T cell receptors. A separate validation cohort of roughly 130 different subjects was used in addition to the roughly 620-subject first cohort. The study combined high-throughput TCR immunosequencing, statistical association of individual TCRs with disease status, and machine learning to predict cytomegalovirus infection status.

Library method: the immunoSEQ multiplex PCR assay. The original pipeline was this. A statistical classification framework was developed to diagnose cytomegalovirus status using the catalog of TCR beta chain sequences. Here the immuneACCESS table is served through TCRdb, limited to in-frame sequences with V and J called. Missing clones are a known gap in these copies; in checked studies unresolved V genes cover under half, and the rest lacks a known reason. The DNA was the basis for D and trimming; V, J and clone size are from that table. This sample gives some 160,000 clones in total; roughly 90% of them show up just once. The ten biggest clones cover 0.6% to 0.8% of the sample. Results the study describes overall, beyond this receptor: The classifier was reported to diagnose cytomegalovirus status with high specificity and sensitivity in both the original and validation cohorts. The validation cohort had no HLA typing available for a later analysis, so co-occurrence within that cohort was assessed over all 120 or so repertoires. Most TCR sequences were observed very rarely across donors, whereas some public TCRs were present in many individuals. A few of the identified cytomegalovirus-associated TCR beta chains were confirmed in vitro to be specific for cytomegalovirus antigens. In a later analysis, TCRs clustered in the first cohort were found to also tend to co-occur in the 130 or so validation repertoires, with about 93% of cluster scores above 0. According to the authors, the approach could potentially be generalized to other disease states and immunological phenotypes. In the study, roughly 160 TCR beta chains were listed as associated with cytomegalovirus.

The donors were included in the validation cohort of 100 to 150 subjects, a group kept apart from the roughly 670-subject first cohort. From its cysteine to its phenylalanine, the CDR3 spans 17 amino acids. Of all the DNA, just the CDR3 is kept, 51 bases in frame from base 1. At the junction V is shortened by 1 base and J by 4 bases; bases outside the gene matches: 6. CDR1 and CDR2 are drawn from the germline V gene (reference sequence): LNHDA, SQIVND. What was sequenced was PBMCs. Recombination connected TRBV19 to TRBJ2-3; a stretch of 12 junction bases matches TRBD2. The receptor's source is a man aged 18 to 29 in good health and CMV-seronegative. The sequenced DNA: TGTGCCAGTAGTATAGTTGGGGGGACTAGCGGGCCAGATACGCAGTATTTT. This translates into CASSIVGGTSGPDTQYF.